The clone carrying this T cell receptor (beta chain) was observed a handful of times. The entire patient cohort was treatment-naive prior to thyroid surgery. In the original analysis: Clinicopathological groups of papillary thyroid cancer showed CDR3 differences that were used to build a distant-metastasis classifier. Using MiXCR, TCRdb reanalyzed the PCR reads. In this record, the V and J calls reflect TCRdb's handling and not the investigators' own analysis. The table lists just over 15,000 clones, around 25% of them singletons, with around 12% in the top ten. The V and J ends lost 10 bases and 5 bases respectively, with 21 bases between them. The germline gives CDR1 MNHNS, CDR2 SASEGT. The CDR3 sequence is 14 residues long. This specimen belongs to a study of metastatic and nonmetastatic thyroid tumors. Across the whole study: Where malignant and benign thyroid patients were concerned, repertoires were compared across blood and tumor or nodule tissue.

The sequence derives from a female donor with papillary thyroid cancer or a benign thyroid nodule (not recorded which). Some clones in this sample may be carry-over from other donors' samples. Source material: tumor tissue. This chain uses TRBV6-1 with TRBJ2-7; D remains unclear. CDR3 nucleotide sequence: TGTGCCACAAGGAGCATCTCCACTTTCGACGAGCAGTACTTC. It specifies CATRSISTFDEQYF.